The 17 T cell receptor beta chains presented below share a single source sample, sequenced in a study of blood T cells in healthy people across ages (dated by TCRdb to the mid-2010s). Libraries were built with 5' RACE. Instrument used: Illumina HiSeq 2500. The second PCR ran for about 7 to 11 cycles and used a J-beta primer mix along with a sample-barcoded 5' primer. TCRdb reprocessed the public reads (quality trimming at Q25 with fastp, clone calling with MiXCR) and kept in-frame beta chains. Entries are consolidated by CDR3 protein sequence, retaining the most common genes and DNA. The sample table shows a few hundred thousand distinct CDR3 sequences, and about 25% are seen once. The top ten clones comprise around 29% of the sample. The sequenced sample was blood. Source of these receptors: a woman aged 70 to 79 in good health.

In nucleotides, the CDR3 is TGCGCCAGCAGCCAAGTGGCAGTAATAGCTAATTCACCCCTCCACTTT. Its translation: CASSQVAVIANSPLHF. The rearrangement joins TRBV4-1 to TRBJ1-6; no reliable D call. Trimming left V 1 base short and J 6 bases short, with 13 bases between. Per germline, CDR1 MGHRA and CDR2 YSYEKL. This CDR3 spans 16 amino acids.

This clonotype occurred many times. The rearrangement links TRBV29-1 to TRBJ2-5, with D perhaps matching TRBD2 (6 bases). V was pared by 3 bases and J by 4 bases, with 12 bases between. The CDR3 length is 13 residues. Germline assignment: CDR1 SQVTM and CDR2 ANQGSEA. The CDR3 region is CSVELGGVETQYF. The CDR3 region has the DNA TGCAGCGTTGAGTTGGGGGGAGTAGAGACCCAGTACTTC.

This clonotype showed up many times. This chain connects TRBV29-1 to TRBJ2-7, with D possibly TRBD1 on 5 matching bases. This CDR3 region has 12 residues. V lost 6 bases and J lost 3, with 12 bases in between. CDR1 and CDR2 (germline): SQVTM, ANQGSEA. The CDR3 DNA reads as TGCAGCGTCATCGTTACAGGCTACGAGCAGTACTTC. Its translation: CSVIVTGYEQYF.

This clonotype appeared many times. V is TRBV7-9 and J is TRBJ1-1; a possible D gene is TRBD1 (6 bases). CDR1 and CDR2 from the germline V gene are SEHNR and FQNEAQ (reference sequence). This CDR3 has 18 residues. Trimming took off 9 bases at V and 4 bases at J, with 30 bases between the two ends. CDR3 amino acids: CASIGIPRQAGWFTEAFF. As DNA, the CDR3 is TGTGCCAGTATTGGGATACCGAGACAGGCCGGTTGGTTCACTGAAGCTTTCTTT.

This chain connects TRBV4-2 to TRBJ2-3, with 9 positions matching TRBD2. The CDR3 covers 16 residues. Germline CDR1 and CDR2: LGHNA and YNFKEQ. V lost 0 bases to trimming and J lost 2 bases; unmatched junction nucleotides: 3. CDR3 bases: TGTGCCAGCAGCCAAGAAACTAGCGGGCACACAGATACGCAGTATTTT. Protein: CASSQETSGHTDTQYF.

V gene TRBV5-1 combines with J gene TRBJ2-2, with no clear D. The germline V gene has CDR1 SGHRS and CDR2 YFSETQ. The CDR3 is 14 residues long. Trimming pared 7 bases from V and 1 base from J, leaving 11 bases between. DNA for the CDR3: TGCGCCAGCTGCGTGGACGGGAACACCGGGGAGCTGTTTTTT. Its translation is CASCVDGNTGELFF.

This chain joins TRBV12-3 or TRBV12-4 and TRBJ2-1; 9 positions match TRBD1. The DNA end favors TRBJ2-7, so the J call may be wrong. The CDR3 has 17 amino acids. CDR3 bases: TGTGCCAGCAGTTTTGTTCAGTTCGGGACAGGGAACTACGAGCAGTACTTC. Protein product: CASSFVQFGTGNYEQYF.

This clonotype has just a few counts. The CDR3 protein is CASSLNGETEAFF. The CDR3 bases are TGTGCCAGCAGTTTAAACGGGGAAACTGAAGCTTTCTTT. The chain carries TRBV12-3 or TRBV12-4 and TRBJ1-1, with D unclear. V lost 2 bases, J lost 5 bases, and 9 bases lay in between. This CDR3 spans 13 amino acids.

This clonotype was observed a few times. The chain has TRBV20-1 and TRBJ2-5, with TRBD1 as a possible D gene (6 bases). V lost 6 bases, J lost 5 bases, and 13 bases lay in between. The CDR3 totals 12 residues. The germline V gene has CDR1 DFQATT and CDR2 SNEGSKA (reference sequence). The DNA of the CDR3 is TGCAGTGCACAGGGTTTGGGGGAGACCCAGTACTTC. Its protein is CSAQGLGETQYF.

There are many counts of this clonotype. The V call is TRBV7-8, the J call TRBJ2-2; a possible D gene is TRBD1 (5 bases). CDR1 and CDR2 (germline): SGHVS, FQNEAQ. Trimming took off 5 bases at V and 4 bases at J, with 14 bases between the two ends. CDR3 length equals 15 residues. CDR3 amino acids: CASSVRASGTGELFF. CDR3 bases: TGTGCCAGCAGCGTCAGGGCCTCGGGCACCGGGGAGCTGTTTTTT.

The count of this clonotype is one. The CDR3: CASSLEGDRGNEKLFF. The DNA of the CDR3 is TGCGCCAGCAGCTTGGAAGGGGACAGGGGAAATGAAAAACTGTTTTTT. J is TRBJ1-4 and V is TRBV5-1; 10 bases match TRBD1. The V gene end was trimmed by 0 bases and the J gene end by 5 bases; junction bases not matched to a gene: 4. This CDR3 contains 16 residues. Germline loops: CDR1 SGHRS, CDR2 YFSETQ.

V gene TRBV7-2 combines with J gene TRBJ2-3; D is undetermined. CDR1 is SGHTA, CDR2 FQGNSA, per germline. V gave up 3 bases and J gave up 0 bases, with 10 bases separating them. CDR3 length equals 15 residues. CDR3 protein: CASSFSDQSTDTQYF. The CDR3 DNA reads TGTGCCAGCAGCTTTTCAGACCAGAGCACAGATACGCAGTATTTT.

This clonotype has more than one count but fewer than ten. The rearrangement joins TRBV5-1 to TRBJ1-4; TRBD1 aligns across 7 bases. With 4 bases clipped from V and 3 bases from J, the junction kept 6 bases outside the gene matches. Germline loops: CDR1 SGHRS, CDR2 YFSETQ. The CDR3 loop spans 15 amino acids. CDR3 coding DNA: TGCGCCAGCAGCCCGAACAGGGGACCTAATGAAAAACTGTTTTTT. Its protein product is CASSPNRGPNEKLFF.

This clonotype was seen at least ten times. This chain connects TRBV9 to TRBJ2-7; no clear D. In germline, CDR1 is SGDLS, CDR2 YYNGEE. The CDR3 has 16 residues. With 3 bases removed from V and 2 bases from J, the gap between germline ends came to 18 bases. CDR3 region: CASSAQPGAATYEQYF. DNA for the CDR3: TGTGCCAGCAGCGCACAGCCCGGCGCGGCGACCTACGAGCAGTACTTC.

This clonotype was observed a handful of times. The chain couples TRBV29-1 to TRBJ2-5, with D hard to call. CDR1 is SQVTM, CDR2 ANQGSEA, per germline. V was trimmed by 5 bases and J by 1 base, leaving 5 bases between them. The CDR3 runs 11 residues. The CDR3 bases are TGCAGCGTTCTGCTCCAAGAGACCCAGTACTTC. It specifies CSVLLQETQYF.

Ten or more counts support this clonotype. V usage is TRBV20-1 and J usage is TRBJ2-7, with D perhaps matching TRBD1 (5 bases). Trimming cost V 5 bases and J 7 bases, with 24 bases left between them. The CDR3 length is 15 residues. Germline V gene data show CDR1 as DFQATT and CDR2 as SNEGSKA (reference sequence). In DNA, the CDR3 is TGCAGTGCTCCTCAACAGGAAGGTCCTTTAGGGGAGCAGTACTTC. Translation: CSAPQQEGPLGEQYF.

The rearrangement links TRBV6-1 to TRBJ1-5; TRBD1 might be the D (6 bases). This CDR3 spans 20 amino acids. V was cut by 9 bases and J by 3 bases, with 33 bases left in between. Germline V CDR1 and CDR2: MNHNS, SASEGT. CDR3 sequence (DNA): TGTGCCAGTGGGGTGGGGGGCAAGGGGGTGAGTGGATATTCCAATCAGCCCCAGCATTTT. It specifies CASGVGGKGVSGYSNQPQHF.